This TCR beta chain is from a study of regulatory T cells in long-lasting Graves disease. Time point described: newly diagnosed GD, antithyroid drugs for less than 3 months. Extracted PBMC RNA gave rise to the TCR library. Libraries of TCR beta came from iRepertoire HTBI primers plus Arm-PCR of CDR3 regions. TCRdb passed the multiplex PCR reads through MiXCR, listing each CDR3 protein once. This sample yields some 200,000 distinct CDR3 sequences, of which around 20% are seen a single time; about 11% belongs to the top ten. The CDR3 runs to 16 residues. The V gene's germline CDR1 is MNHEY and CDR2 SVGEGT. Trimming took 8 bases from V and 11 from J; bases not matched to a gene: 18. This clonotype was found many times. These data were also reused for a study on T cells in Graves' hyperthyroidism and ophthalmopathy.

Material: peripheral blood mononuclear cells (PBMCs), obtained at new diagnosis, from a patient treated with antithyroid drugs. The sequence came from a woman in her twenties or thirties with Graves disease. V is TRBV6-2 or TRBV6-3 and J is TRBJ2-3; 11 nucleotides match TRBD2. The CDR3 DNA is TGTGCCAGCCGGACTTGGGCAACGCTAGCGGGGGGCTTGCAGTATTTT. Encoded protein: CASRTWATLAGGLQYF.